A selection of T cell receptor beta chains follows, all from one sample in a study of blood T cell repertoires in COVID-19. Only in-frame clones appear in the TCRdb table, and some are missing; sequencing was by immunoSEQ multiplex PCR. The table records some 160,000 clones, 80% to 90% of them present only once. Sequenced sample: PBMCs or T cells enriched from blood (not recorded which). The receptors were sampled from a woman aged 45 to 65 who had recovered from COVID-19. CDR3s include the opening cysteine and the closing phenylalanine or tryptophan. Fields, in order: J gene, D gene, clone size, V gene, CDR3 protein, CDR3 DNA. D genes are given only for firm matches. A row's size may be missing; if present it is once, few, many or a size class.

>TRBJ2-3|TRBD1|.|TRBV18
CASSPPSSGGAQYF
TGTGCCAGCTCACCACCGTCCTCAGGGGGTGCGCAGTATTTT
>TRBJ1-3|.|.|TRBV4-2
CASSQGGTGNTIYF
TGTGCCAGCAGCCAAGGAGGGACTGGAAACACCATATATTTT
>TRBJ2-1|TRBD1|.|TRBV19
CASSGPGQGSDEQFF
TGTGCCAGTAGTGGCCCGGGACAGGGGTCTGATGAGCAGTTCTTC
>TRBJ2-3|TRBD2|.|TRBV7-6
CASSLGTSATLNMPYF
TGTGCCAGCAGCTTAGGAACTAGCGCCACCCTGAATATGCCGTATTTT
>TRBJ2-7|.|.|TRBV5-4
CASSYSFGEQYF
TGTGCCAGCAGCTACAGCTTCGGAGAGCAGTACTTC
>TRBJ1-2|TRBD1|.|TRBV5-6
CASSLDDRGLPNYGYTF
TGTGCCAGCAGCTTGGACGACAGGGGACTACCTAACTATGGCTACACCTTC
>TRBJ2-1|TRBD2|.|TRBV4-3
CASSQDNVRRDYMNNEQFF
TGCGCCAGCAGCCAAGATAATGTACGGAGGGACTACATGAACAATGAGCAGTTCTTC
>TRBJ1-5|.|.|TRBV15
CATSRDEGGGAQHF
TGTGCCACCAGCAGAGATGAGGGTGGTGGGGCCCAGCATTTT
>TRBJ1-5|TRBD1|.|TRBV2
CASRGTGVLNQPQHF
TGTGCCAGCAGGGGGACAGGGGTCCTCAATCAGCCCCAGCATTTT
>TRBJ1-1|.|.|TRBV4-3
CASSPRGSEAFF
TGCGCCAGCAGCCCCCGCGGATCCGAAGCTTTCTTT
>TRBJ2-5|TRBD1|.|TRBV6-2/TRBV6-3
CASSLGQTYQETQYF
TGTGCCAGCAGTTTGGGACAGACGTACCAAGAGACCCAGTACTTC
>TRBJ2-7|TRBD2|.|TRBV4-3
CASSQERLAASEQYF
TGCGCCAGCAGCCAAGAGCGACTAGCAGCCTCCGAGCAGTACTTC
>TRBJ1-4|TRBD1|once|TRBV5-1
CASSLGQGNYNEKLFF
TGCGCCAGCAGCTTGGGACAGGGAAACTACAATGAAAAACTGTTTTTT
>TRBJ2-7|TRBD2|few|TRBV7-2
CASSLGLGGGEQYF
TGTGCCAGCAGCTTGGGACTAGGAGGGGGGGAGCAGTACTTC
>TRBJ2-1|.|.|TRBV28
CASSTNGEANEQFF
TGTGCCAGCAGTACAAACGGGGAGGCCAATGAGCAGTTCTTC
>TRBJ1-2|TRBD1|.|TRBV5-4
CASRDSFYGYTF
TGTGCCAGCCGGGACAGTTTCTATGGCTACACCTTC
>TRBJ1-1|.|once|TRBV7-2
CASSLGGGRVTEAFF
TGTGCCAGCAGCTTAGGGGGGGGGCGAGTCACTGAAGCTTTCTTT